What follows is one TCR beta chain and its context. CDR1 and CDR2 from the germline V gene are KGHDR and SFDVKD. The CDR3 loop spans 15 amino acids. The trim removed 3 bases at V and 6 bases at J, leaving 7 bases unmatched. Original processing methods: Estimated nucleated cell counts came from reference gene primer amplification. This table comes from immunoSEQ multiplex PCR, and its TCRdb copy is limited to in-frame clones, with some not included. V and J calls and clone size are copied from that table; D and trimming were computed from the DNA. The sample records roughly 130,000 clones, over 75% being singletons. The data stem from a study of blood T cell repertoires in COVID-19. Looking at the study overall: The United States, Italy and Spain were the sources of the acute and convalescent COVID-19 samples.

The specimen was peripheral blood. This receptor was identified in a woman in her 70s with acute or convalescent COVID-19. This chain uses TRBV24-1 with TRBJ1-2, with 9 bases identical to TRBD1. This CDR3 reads CATSDPGQGVDGYTF. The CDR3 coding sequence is TGTGCCACCAGTGATCCGGGACAGGGAGTCGATGGCTACACCTTC.